Listed below are T cell receptor beta chains from one sample, sequenced in a study of glioma-infiltrating T cells. TCRdb re-derived calls from the multiplex PCR reads in MiXCR, one entry per CDR3 protein. The table has around 350,000 distinct CDR3 sequences, 35% to 45% seen once; the top ten hold around 12%. The specimen sequenced was glioma tissue, nonneoplastic brain tissue, or PBMCs (not recorded which). The receptors derive from a human donor with low-grade glioma or glioblastoma, undergoing nonglioma brain surgery, or in good health (not recorded which). The CDR3 runs from the conserved cysteine through the conserved F or W. Each record gives: D gene, clone size, J gene, V gene, CDR3 protein, CDR3 DNA. The D gene is left open where the match is weak. Not all rows give a size; the values are once, few, many and, for expanded clones, a class.

d_gene: TRBD2; abundance: many; j_gene: TRBJ2-4; v_gene: TRBV15; CDR3aa: CATSSPGTSGLNIQYF; CDR3nt: TGTGCCACCAGCAGCCCCGGGACTAGCGGTTTAAACATTCAGTACTTC
d_gene: TRBD2; abundance: .; j_gene: TRBJ2-1; v_gene: TRBV11-2; CDR3aa: CASSYFLAVKVGNEQFF; CDR3nt: TGTGCCAGCAGCTACTTCCTAGCGGTTAAAGTAGGGAATGAGCAGTTCTTC
d_gene: .; abundance: few; j_gene: TRBJ1-5; v_gene: TRBV4-1; CDR3aa: CASSLQGIGGYQPQHF; CDR3nt: TGCGCCAGCAGCCTACAAGGAATCGGGGGTTATCAGCCCCAGCATTTT
d_gene: TRBD2; abundance: .; j_gene: TRBJ2-4; v_gene: TRBV12-3/TRBV12-4; CDR3aa: CASSWDWGGPLAKNIQYF; CDR3nt: TGTGCCAGCAGTTGGGACTGGGGGGGTCCCTTAGCCAAAAACATTCAGTACTTC
d_gene: TRBD1; abundance: many; j_gene: TRBJ2-7; v_gene: TRBV27; CDR3aa: CASSLDPTTGHYEQYF; CDR3nt: TGTGCCAGCAGTCTAGACCCCACGACAGGGCACTACGAGCAGTACTTC
d_gene: TRBD2; abundance: many; j_gene: TRBJ2-3; v_gene: TRBV6-1; CDR3aa: CASSVREALDTQYF; CDR3nt: TGTGCCAGCAGTGTACGGGAGGCCCTTGATACGCAGTATTTT
d_gene: .; abundance: once; j_gene: TRBJ1-2; v_gene: TRBV5-1; CDR3aa: CASSFIAGLAYGYTF; CDR3nt: TGCGCCAGCAGCTTTATTGCAGGGCTCGCCTATGGCTACACCTTC
d_gene: TRBD2; abundance: .; j_gene: TRBJ2-1; v_gene: TRBV4-1; CDR3aa: CASSQSGSFRHNEQFF; CDR3nt: TGCGCCAGCAGCCAAAGCGGGAGTTTTCGCCACAATGAGCAGTTCTTC
d_gene: .; abundance: .; j_gene: TRBJ1-5; v_gene: TRBV27; CDR3aa: CASSLNEAGRHQPQHF; CDR3nt: TGTGCCAGCAGTTTAAACGAGGCGGGTCGACATCAGCCCCAGCATTTT
d_gene: .; abundance: few; j_gene: TRBJ1-1; v_gene: TRBV7-9; CDR3aa: CASIRRQGDTEAFF; CDR3nt: TGTGCCAGCATCCGAAGGCAAGGAGACACTGAAGCTTTCTTT
d_gene: .; abundance: few; j_gene: TRBJ2-7; v_gene: TRBV20-1; CDR3aa: CSATPGRFYEQYF; CDR3nt: TGCAGTGCTACCCCCGGCAGGTTCTACGAGCAGTACTTC
d_gene: .; abundance: few; j_gene: TRBJ2-2; v_gene: TRBV7-3; CDR3aa: CASSLSTDLNTGELFF; CDR3nt: TGTGCCAGCAGCTTATCGACAGACCTAAACACCGGGGAGCTGTTTTTT
d_gene: TRBD1; abundance: once; j_gene: TRBJ2-4; v_gene: TRBV7-9; CDR3aa: CASSPQGGRGAKNIQYF; CDR3nt: TGTGCCAGCAGCCCGCAGGGCGGCAGGGGGGCCAAAAACATTCAGTACTTC
d_gene: .; abundance: .; j_gene: TRBJ1-2; v_gene: TRBV20-1; CDR3aa: CIARETGGAWGYTF; CDR3nt: TGCATTGCTAGAGAAACCGGCGGGGCGTGGGGCTACACCTTC
d_gene: .; abundance: few; j_gene: TRBJ2-7; v_gene: TRBV3-1; CDR3aa: CASSQEPFTYEQYF; CDR3nt: TGTGCCAGCAGCCAAGAACCGTTTACCTACGAGCAGTACTTC
d_gene: TRBD2; abundance: many; j_gene: TRBJ2-3; v_gene: TRBV4-3; CDR3aa: CASSLSGREGTQYF; CDR3nt: TGCGCCAGCAGCCTTAGCGGGAGAGAGGGTACGCAGTATTTT
d_gene: TRBD2; abundance: .; j_gene: TRBJ2-1; v_gene: TRBV3-1; CDR3aa: CASIHPGTSDRNEQFF; CDR3nt: TGTGCCAGCATCCACCCCGGGACTAGCGACCGAAATGAGCAGTTCTTC
d_gene: .; abundance: few; j_gene: TRBJ2-3; v_gene: TRBV12-3/TRBV12-4; CDR3aa: CASNPGLRTDTQYF; CDR3nt: TGTGCCAGCAACCCGGGACTCCGCACAGATACGCAGTATTTT